This TCR beta chain derives from a study of T cell clonotyping in hematopoietic cell transplantation. The overall study: Recipients' pretransplant samples followed cytoreduction.

Sequenced by immunoSEQ multiplex PCR; TCRdb stores in-frame clones only, minus some. This table has around 15,000 clones, 93% appearing once. V shed 4 bases and J shed 0 bases, with 4 bases lying between them. The CDR3 is made up of 14 amino acids. Per the germline V gene, CDR1 is SGHVS and CDR2 is FNYEAQ. Stated time point: recipient sample about 28 days before transplant, after cytoreduction. Recipient blood drawn about 28 days pretransplant and days 30, 100, 180 after. The sequence was obtained from a man younger than 30 with biphenotypic leukemia. Some clones in this sample may be carry-over from other donors' samples. The sample here was peripheral blood mononuclear cells, taken before stem cell transplant. The rearrangement joins TRBV7-6 to TRBJ2-6; no clear D. The CDR3 protein is CASSSGSGANVLTF. The CDR3 DNA reads TGTGCCAGCAGCTCAGGCTCTGGGGCCAACGTCCTGACTTTC.